Presented here are 31 T cell receptor beta chains from one specimen sequenced in a study of early T cells in non-severe SARS-CoV-2 infection. TCRdb processed the 5' RACE reads anew with MiXCR; each CDR3 protein has one entry. The table records fewer than 65,000 distinct CDR3 sequences, 8.7% of them present only once. The sample was whole blood, taken at baseline. The receptors stem from an adult who was a healthcare worker with PCR-confirmed SARS-CoV-2 infection or an uninfected control (not recorded which).

This clonotype was seen many times. V usage is TRBV7-2 and J usage is TRBJ1-1; D is perhaps TRBD1 (5 bases). With 5 bases removed from V and 0 bases from J, the gap between germline ends came to 10 bases. The CDR3 has 14 residues. Germline V gene sequence: CDR1 SGHTA, CDR2 FQGNSA. CDR3 sequence: CASSRDVMNTEAFF. The CDR3 DNA is TGTGCCAGCAGCCGGGACGTAATGAACACTGAAGCTTTCTTT.

This clonotype was seen repeatedly, ten times or more. V is TRBV6-5 and J is TRBJ2-7, with TRBD2 matching 14 bases. The CDR3 sequence is 12 residues long. V trimming: 6 bases; J trimming: 13 bases; junction bases outside the gene matches: 5. CDR1 and CDR2 (germline): MNHEY, SVGAGI. In DNA, the CDR3 is TGTGCCAGCAGCCGACTAGCGGGGGGGCTCTACTTC. Its translation is CASSRLAGGLYF.

The rearrangement links TRBV30 to TRBJ2-7; TRBD1 matches 9 bases. CDR3 length equals 14 residues. CDR1 GTSNPN and CDR2 SVGIG come from the germline V gene (reference sequence). The V segment lost 2 bases and the J segment 0 bases; nucleotides outside the gene matches: 2. CDR3 region: CAWSRDRASYEQYF. For the CDR3, the DNA is TGTGCCTGGAGTCGGGACAGGGCCTCCTACGAGCAGTACTTC.

This clonotype was detected only a few times. The rearrangement uses TRBV2 and TRBJ2-5; D unclear. Germline V lookup: CDR1 SNHLY, CDR2 FYNNEI. The CDR3 is 10 residues long. V gave up 6 bases and J gave up 5 bases, with 4 bases separating them. The CDR3 sequence is CASRVETQYF. The CDR3, as DNA: TGTGCCAGCAGAGTCGAGACCCAGTACTTC.

V is TRBV14 and J is TRBJ2-1, with TRBD1 matching over 10 bases. In germline, CDR1 is SGHDN, CDR2 FVKESK. V gave up 3 bases and J gave up 6 bases; unmatched junction bases: 5. The length of the CDR3 is 15 residues. The chain's CDR3 is CASSHPGTGVNEQFF. The CDR3 region has the DNA TGTGCCAGCAGCCATCCTGGGACAGGGGTCAATGAGCAGTTCTTC.

The rearrangement joins TRBV7-3 to TRBJ2-2; D uncertain. The CDR3 spans 15 residues. Trimming stripped 0 bases from V and 2 bases from J, with 7 bases between. Per the germline V gene, CDR1 is SGHTA and CDR2 is FQGTGA. The CDR3 DNA reads as TGTGCCAGCAGCTTAACGGGCGCCAACACCGGGGAGCTGTTTTTT. This sequence encodes CASSLTGANTGELFF.

This clonotype occurred many times. The chain has TRBV5-5 and TRBJ2-5; 10 positions match TRBD1. Looked up from germline, CDR1 is SGHKS and CDR2 is YYEKEE (reference sequence). The CDR3 covers 15 residues. V shed 0 bases, J shed 5 bases, and the junction held 4 bases outside the gene matches. CDR3 DNA sequence: TGTGCCAGCAGCTTGGCTGGGGGACAGGGGGAGACCCAGTACTTC. Protein sequence: CASSLAGGQGETQYF.

The DNA of the CDR3 is TGTGCCAGCAGCACCCAGGGAGGGGGGCGTATGGATGAGCAGTTCTTC. It encodes CASSTQGGGRMDEQFF. This rearrangement joins TRBV11-2 to TRBJ2-1; tentative D call: TRBD2 (7 bases). The CDR3 has 16 residues. V was cut by 5 bases and J by 8 bases, with 22 bases left in between. CDR1 and CDR2 from the germline V gene are SGHAT and FQNNGV.

The V gene is TRBV20-1, the J gene TRBJ2-1; the D is unclear. Germline loops: CDR1 DFQATT, CDR2 SNEGSKA (reference sequence). Trimming shortened V by 1 base and J by 9 bases, and 7 bases separated the two germline ends. The CDR3 covers 11 residues. The DNA of the CDR3 is TGCAGTGCTAGAGCAGACGGTGAGCAGTTCTTC. Amino acid sequence: CSARADGEQFF.

The chain has TRBV7-8 and TRBJ2-1; maybe TRBD1 (5 bases). V lost 5 bases, J lost 3 bases, and 14 bases lay in between. The CDR3 totals 15 residues. Germline V lookup: CDR1 SGHVS, CDR2 FQNEAQ. CDR3 residues: CASSQRDSLYNEQFF. Written as DNA, the CDR3 is TGTGCCAGCAGCCAACGTGACAGCCTCTACAATGAGCAGTTCTTC. Full variable domain (missing parts from reference TRBV7-8 and TRBJ2-1): GAGVSQSPRYKVAKRGQDVALRCDPISGHVSLFWYQQALGQGPEFLTYFQNEAQLDKSGLPSDRFFAERPEGSVSTLKIQRTQQEDSAVYLCASSQRDSLYNEQFFGPGTRLTVL.

This clonotype was detected a few times. The chain recombines TRBV5-1 with TRBJ2-1; D unclear. Germline V gives CDR1 SGHRS, CDR2 YFSETQ. V was trimmed by 0 bases and J by 10 bases, leaving 14 bases between them. This CDR3 is built from 14 residues. Written as DNA, the CDR3 is TGCGCCAGCAGCTTGGTTGTTAGTCGAGGAGAGCAGTTCTTC. Translated: CASSLVVSRGEQFF. Variable domain in full (rest from reference TRBV5-1 and TRBJ2-1): KAGVTQTPRYLIKTRGQQVTLSCSPISGHRSVSWYQQTPGQGLQFLFEYFSETQRNKGNFPGRFSGRQFSNSRSEMNVSTLELGDSALYLCASSLVVSRGEQFFGPGTRLTVL.

This clonotype was counted at least ten times. The rearrangement uses TRBV30 and TRBJ1-5; a weak D match, TRBD1 (5 bases). Deletions cut 1 base from V and 3 bases from J, with 7 bases between. Germline V gene sequence: CDR1 GTSNPN, CDR2 SVGIG (reference sequence). The CDR3 covers 13 residues. CDR3: CAWSAGSNQPQHF. The CDR3 nucleotides are TGTGCCTGGAGTGCAGGGTCCAATCAGCCCCAGCATTTT.

The chain has TRBV29-1 and TRBJ2-3, with D possibly matching TRBD2 (6 bases). Trimming pared 6 bases from V and 2 bases from J, leaving 12 bases between. CDR3 size: 13 residues. Germline CDR1 reads SQVTM; CDR2 reads ANQGSEA. The CDR3 sequence is CSVLRDFTDTQYF. CDR3 coding DNA: TGCAGCGTCTTGCGGGATTTCACAGATACGCAGTATTTT.

This chain joins TRBV11-2 and TRBJ2-7, with 14 bases that match TRBD2. Trimming removed 4 bases from V and 6 bases from J; junction bases left unmatched: 8. The CDR3 sequence is 16 residues long. The V gene's germline CDR1 is SGHAT and CDR2 FQNNGV. In DNA form, the CDR3 reads TGTGCCAGCAGCTACGGACTAGCGGGAGGAATTAGCGAGCAGTACTTC. It specifies CASSYGLAGGISEQYF.

This clonotype was counted only a few times. The rearrangement joins TRBV10-2 to TRBJ1-1, with D uncertain. V was cut by 10 bases and J by 1 base, with 13 bases left in between. Germline CDR1 and CDR2: WSHSY and SAAADI. The CDR3 sequence is 13 residues long. CDR3 amino acids: CATLGRRNTEAFF. The CDR3 DNA reads as TGCGCCACCTTAGGGAGAAGGAACACTGAAGCTTTCTTT.

A few counts support this clonotype. The rearrangement joins TRBV5-5 to TRBJ2-3; 10 bases align to TRBD2. Trimming removed 3 bases from V and 1 base from J; junction bases left unmatched: 8. Germline V gene lookup returns CDR1 SGHKS and CDR2 YYEKEE (reference sequence). This CDR3 contains 17 residues. The CDR3 region has the DNA TGTGCCAGCAGCTCTCCCACCGGGACTAGCGGCACAGATACGCAGTATTTT. Amino acid sequence: CASSSPTGTSGTDTQYF.

This clonotype came up many times. This chain connects TRBV6-1 to TRBJ2-7; D is possibly TRBD2 (5 bases). The CDR3 spans 14 residues. Germline CDR1 MNHNS, CDR2 SASEGT. Trimming shortened V by 1 base and J by 7 bases, and 14 bases separated the two germline ends. The CDR3 DNA sequence: TGTGCCAGCAGTGAAGACCACTTTACGGGGGAGCAGTACTTC. It specifies CASSEDHFTGEQYF.

This chain connects TRBV30 to TRBJ2-7; maybe TRBD2 (5 bases). The CDR3 sequence is 14 residues long. V was trimmed by 4 bases and J by 7 bases, leaving 20 bases between them. Germline CDR1 is GTSNPN and CDR2 is SVGIG (reference sequence). The CDR3 bases are TGTGCCTGGAACTTCAAAGCTACTGGAGGAGAGCAGTACTTC. It translates to CAWNFKATGGEQYF.

Ten or more counts support this clonotype. The chain uses TRBV12-3 or TRBV12-4 and TRBJ1-2, with D unresolved. This CDR3 contains 13 residues. The germline V and J ends were trimmed by 5 bases and 8 bases, with 15 bases remaining between them. The CDR3 reads CASSPSGSRGYTF. CDR3 sequence (DNA): TGTGCCAGCAGTCCATCGGGGTCCCGCGGCTACACCTTC.

The V and J genes are TRBV19 and TRBJ2-6; no reliable D call. CDR1 LNHDA and CDR2 SQIVND come from the germline V gene (reference sequence). The CDR3 sequence is 15 residues long. V gave up 3 bases and J gave up 0 bases, with 6 bases separating them. The CDR3 DNA sequence: TGTGCCAGTAGTATCCCCAGCTCTGGGGCCAACGTCCTGACTTTC. Protein sequence: CASSIPSSGANVLTF.

This rearrangement joins TRBV12-3 or TRBV12-4 to TRBJ2-1; the match to TRBD2 covers 10 bases. This CDR3 has 15 residues. With V trimmed by 2 bases and J by 3 bases, 1 base remained unmatched. CDR3 DNA sequence: TGTGCCAGCAGTTTAACTAGCGGGGTCTACAATGAGCAGTTCTTC. Protein: CASSLTSGVYNEQFF.

The chain joins TRBV27 to TRBJ2-2; D unclear. The length of the CDR3 is 13 residues. The ends were cut back, 8 bases at V and 2 bases at J, with 9 bases in the middle. From germline, CDR1 is MNHEY and CDR2 SMNVEV (reference sequence). This CDR3 reads CASAPLNTGELFF. For the CDR3, the DNA is TGTGCCAGCGCGCCCTTAAACACCGGGGAGCTGTTTTTT.

This clonotype was seen ten or more times. The rearrangement joins TRBV4-1 to TRBJ2-7; 13 bases fit TRBD2. V was pared by 1 base and J by 5 bases, with 11 bases of the junction left unmatched. This CDR3 is 18 amino acids long. Germline CDR1 reads MGHRA; CDR2 reads YSYEKL. CDR3 DNA sequence: TGCGCCAGCAGCCAAGCCCCTGGACTAGCGGGAGTTTGGGACGAGCAGTACTTC. Translation gives CASSQAPGLAGVWDEQYF.

This clonotype was recorded many times. This chain uses TRBV3-1 with TRBJ2-5, with TRBD1 matching over 10 bases. There are 16 residues in the CDR3. Germline V CDR1 and CDR2: LGHDT, YNNKEL (reference sequence). Trimming removed 4 bases from V and 5 bases from J; junction bases left unmatched: 10. CDR3 DNA: TGTGCCAGCAGCCCCAGCCGGGACAGGGGAGCGGAGACCCAGTACTTC. As protein: CASSPSRDRGAETQYF.

The sample holds many counts of this clonotype. The V gene is TRBV7-3, the J gene TRBJ1-1; 7 bases map to TRBD1. Per germline, CDR1 SGHTA and CDR2 FQGTGA. V dropped 3 bases and J dropped 4; count of bases not matched to a gene: 2. The CDR3 extends over 13 amino acids. Here the CDR3 reads CASSFHRGTEAFF. CDR3 DNA: TGTGCCAGCAGCTTCCACAGGGGCACTGAAGCTTTCTTT.

V gene TRBV20-1 combines with J gene TRBJ2-5, with D maybe TRBD1 (6 bases). Trimming took 1 base from V and 1 from J, leaving 16 bases between them. Germline values: CDR1 DFQATT, CDR2 SNEGSKA (reference sequence). The CDR3 has 16 residues. CDR3 sequence (DNA): TGCAGTGCTAGAGGGGGAGCGCTGGGGGCCCAAGAGACCCAGTACTTC. Translating gives CSARGGALGAQETQYF.

This clonotype was counted many times. CDR3 DNA sequence: TGTGCCAGCAGGTTGGACAGGGGTCACACAGATACGCAGTATTTT. It specifies CASRLDRGHTDTQYF. This chain joins TRBV6-1 and TRBJ2-3; TRBD1 matches at 9 bases. With V trimmed by 6 bases and J by 2 bases, 6 bases remained unmatched. Per the germline V gene, CDR1 is MNHNS and CDR2 is SASEGT. This CDR3 is 15 amino acids long.

With respect to this clonotype: This may arise from a read error, as a much more abundant clone is one base away. The chain recombines TRBV29-1 with TRBJ2-3; the match to TRBD1 covers 10 bases. Germline V CDR1 and CDR2: SQVTM, ANQGSEA. The CDR3 has 14 residues. Germline trimming cut 8 bases from V and 2 bases from J; bases unmatched to any gene: 7. CDR3 residues: CSTSGQGYTDTQYF. CDR3 nucleotides: TGCAGCACCTCGGGACAGGGGTACACAGATACGCAGTATTTT.

This clonotype was seen repeatedly, ten times or more. The chain combines TRBV6-1 with TRBJ2-1, with 10 bases matching TRBD1. The germline CDR1 and CDR2 sequences are MNHNS and SASEGT. This CDR3 has 14 residues. V was pared by 10 bases and J by 8 bases, with 11 bases of the junction left unmatched. The CDR3 DNA is TGTGCCACGGGGCCGGGACAGGGGTCTGATGAGCAGTTCTTC. This sequence encodes CATGPGQGSDEQFF.

This clonotype was observed at least ten times. The junction does not match germline at one end; this may be a read error. The chain carries TRBV28 and TRBJ2-1, with 7 bases lining up with TRBD2. The CDR3 contains 13 residues. The germline gives CDR1 MDHEN, CDR2 SYDVKM. CDR3 DNA sequence: TGTGCCAGCAGTCCCCGGGACTACGATGAGCAGTTCTTC. Its translation: CASSPRDYDEQFF.

This chain uses TRBV9 with TRBJ2-7; a weak D match, TRBD2 (5 bases). The ends were cut back, 4 bases at V and 1 base at J, with 9 bases in the middle. Germline CDR1 reads SGDLS; CDR2 reads YYNGEE. CDR3 length: 13 residues. The CDR3 sequence: CASSSGKSYEQYF. In DNA, the CDR3 is TGTGCCAGCAGCTCGGGAAAATCCTACGAGCAGTACTTC.